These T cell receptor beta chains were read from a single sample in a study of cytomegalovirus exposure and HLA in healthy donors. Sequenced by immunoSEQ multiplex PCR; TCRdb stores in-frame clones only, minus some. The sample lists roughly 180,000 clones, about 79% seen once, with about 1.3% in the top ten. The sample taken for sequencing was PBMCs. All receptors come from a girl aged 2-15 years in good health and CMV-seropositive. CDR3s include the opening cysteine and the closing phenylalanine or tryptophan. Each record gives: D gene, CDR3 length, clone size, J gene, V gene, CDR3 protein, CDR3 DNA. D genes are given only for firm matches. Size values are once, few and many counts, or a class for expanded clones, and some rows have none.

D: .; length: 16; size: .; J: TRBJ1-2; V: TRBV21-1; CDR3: CASSTPTGIRPYGYTF; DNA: TGTGCCAGCAGCACGCCTACAGGGATCAGGCCCTATGGCTACACCTTC
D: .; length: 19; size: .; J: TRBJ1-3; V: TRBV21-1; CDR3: CASTSEGRWTARFGNTIYF; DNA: TGTGCCAGCACCTCCGAGGGACGGTGGACAGCCCGTTTTGGAAACACCATATATTTT
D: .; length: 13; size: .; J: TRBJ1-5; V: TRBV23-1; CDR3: CASPVSESGPQHF; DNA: TGCGCCAGCCCTGTTTCGGAATCGGGGCCCCAGCATTTT
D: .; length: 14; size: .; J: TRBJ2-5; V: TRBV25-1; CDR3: CASGKPGLQETQYF; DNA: TGTGCCAGCGGAAAACCGGGACTCCAAGAGACCCAGTACTTC
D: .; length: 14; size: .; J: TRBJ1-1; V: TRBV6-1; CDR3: CASSLRGMNTEAFF; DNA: TGTGCCAGCAGTTTAAGGGGTATGAACACTGAAGCTTTCTTT
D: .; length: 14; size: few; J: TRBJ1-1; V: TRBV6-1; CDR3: CASSTQGANTEAFF; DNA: TGTGCCAGCAGTACCCAAGGGGCGAACACTGAAGCTTTCTTT
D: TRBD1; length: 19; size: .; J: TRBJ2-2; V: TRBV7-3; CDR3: CASSVATGTGPSDPGELFF; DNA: TGTGCCAGCAGCGTCGCCACCGGGACAGGGCCTAGTGATCCCGGGGAGCTGTTTTTT
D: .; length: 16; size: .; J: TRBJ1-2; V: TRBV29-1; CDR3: CSVESGDGAPNYGYTF; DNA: TGCAGCGTTGAAAGTGGTGACGGAGCGCCTAACTATGGCTACACCTTC
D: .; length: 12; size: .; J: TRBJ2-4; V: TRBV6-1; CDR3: CASSEMRYIQYF; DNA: TGTGCCAGCAGTGAAATGAGGTACATTCAGTACTTC
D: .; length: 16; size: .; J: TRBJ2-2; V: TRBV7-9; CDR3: CASSPIPSATLGELFF; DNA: TGTGCCAGCAGCCCGATACCTAGCGCTACCCTCGGGGAGCTGTTTTTT
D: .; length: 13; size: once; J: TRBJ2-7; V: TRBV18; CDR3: CASSKDSQYEQYF; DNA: TGTGCCAGCTCAAAGGACAGCCAGTACGAGCAGTACTTC
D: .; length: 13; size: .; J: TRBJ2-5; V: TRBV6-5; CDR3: CASSYSRRETQYF; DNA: TGTGCCAGCAGTTACTCGCGTCGGGAGACCCAGTACTTC
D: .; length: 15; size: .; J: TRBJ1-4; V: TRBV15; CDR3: CATSRDQEATHELFF; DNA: TGTGCCACCAGCAGAGATCAGGAGGCAACGCATGAACTGTTTTTT
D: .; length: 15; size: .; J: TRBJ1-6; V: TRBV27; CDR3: CASSVVGLVNSPLHF; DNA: TGTGCCAGCAGTGTAGTCGGACTGGTCAATTCACCCCTCCACTTT
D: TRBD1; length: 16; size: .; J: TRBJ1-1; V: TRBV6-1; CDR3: CASSDTGTPRGPEAFF; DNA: TGTGCCAGCAGTGATACGGGGACCCCTAGGGGGCCTGAAGCTTTCTTT
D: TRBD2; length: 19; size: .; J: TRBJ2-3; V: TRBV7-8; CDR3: CASSLGPTRTRGSTDTQYF; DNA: TGTGCCAGCAGCTTAGGCCCCACCCGGACTAGAGGGAGCACAGATACGCAGTATTTT
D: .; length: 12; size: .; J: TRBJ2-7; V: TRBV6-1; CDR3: CASSADSGLQYF; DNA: TGTGCCAGCAGTGCAGACTCCGGTCTGCAGTACTTC
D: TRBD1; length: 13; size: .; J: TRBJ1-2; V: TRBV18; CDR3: CASSPTGRSGYTF; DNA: TGTGCCAGCTCTCCGACAGGGAGGTCTGGCTACACCTTC
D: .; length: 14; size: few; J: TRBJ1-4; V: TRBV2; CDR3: CASSRRAKNEKLFF; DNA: TGTGCCAGCAGCCGCAGGGCAAAGAATGAAAAACTGTTTTTT
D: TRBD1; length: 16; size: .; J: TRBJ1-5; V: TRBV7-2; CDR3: CASSFGRGRGNQPQHF; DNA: TGTGCCAGCAGCTTCGGCAGGGGGCGAGGCAATCAGCCCCAGCATTTT
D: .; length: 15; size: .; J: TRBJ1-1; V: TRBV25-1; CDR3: CASSEWESGVTEAFF; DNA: TGTGCCAGCAGTGAATGGGAATCCGGGGTGACTGAAGCTTTCTTT
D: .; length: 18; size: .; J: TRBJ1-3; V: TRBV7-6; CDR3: CASSNNHLRGGSGNTIYF; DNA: TGTGCCAGCAGCAACAACCACCTAAGAGGGGGATCTGGAAACACCATATATTTT
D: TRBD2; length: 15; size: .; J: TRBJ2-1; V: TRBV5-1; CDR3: CASSLGVAGVNEQFF; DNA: TGCGCCAGCAGCTTGGGAGTAGCGGGGGTAAATGAGCAGTTCTTC
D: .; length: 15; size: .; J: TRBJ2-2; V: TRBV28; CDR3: CASSQGGGAFGELFF; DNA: TGTGCCAGCAGCCAAGGGGGGGGCGCATTCGGGGAGCTGTTTTTT
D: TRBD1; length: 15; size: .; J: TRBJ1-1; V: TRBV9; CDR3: CASTGQQGYGTEAFF; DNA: TGTGCCAGCACCGGACAACAGGGGTACGGCACTGAAGCTTTCTTT
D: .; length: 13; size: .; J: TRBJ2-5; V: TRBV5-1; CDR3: CASYTNIGETQYF; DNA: TGCGCCAGCTATACGAACATCGGGGAGACCCAGTACTTC
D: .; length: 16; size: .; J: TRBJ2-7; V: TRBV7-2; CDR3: CASSLVVAAGAYEQYF; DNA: TGTGCCAGCAGCTTAGTTGTAGCAGCGGGTGCCTACGAGCAGTACTTC
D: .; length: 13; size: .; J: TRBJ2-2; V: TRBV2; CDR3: CASGLMNTGELFF; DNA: TGTGCCAGCGGACTGATGAACACCGGGGAGCTGTTTTTT
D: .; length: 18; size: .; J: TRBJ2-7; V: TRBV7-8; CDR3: CASSLSGFPSLDSYEQYF; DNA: TGTGCCAGCTCTCTTTCCGGGTTTCCCTCCTTGGACTCCTACGAGCAGTACTTC
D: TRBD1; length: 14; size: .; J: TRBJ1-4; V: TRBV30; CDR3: CAWSYRGWDEKLFF; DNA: TGTGCCTGGAGTTACAGGGGATGGGATGAAAAACTGTTTTTT
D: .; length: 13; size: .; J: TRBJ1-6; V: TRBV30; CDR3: CAWRGSRGSPLHF; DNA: TGTGCCTGGAGAGGTTCAAGAGGATCACCCCTCCACTTT
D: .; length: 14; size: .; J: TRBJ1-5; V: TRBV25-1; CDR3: CASSPGADNQPQHF; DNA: TGTGCCAGCAGTCCAGGGGCTGACAATCAGCCCCAGCATTTT
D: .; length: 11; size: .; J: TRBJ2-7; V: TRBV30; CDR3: CAWTRAYEQYF; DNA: TGTGCCTGGACTAGAGCCTACGAGCAGTACTTC
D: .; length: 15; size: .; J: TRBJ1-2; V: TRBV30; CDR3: CAWSARVRGIYGYTF; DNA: TGTGCCTGGAGTGCTCGGGTCAGGGGTATCTATGGCTACACCTTC
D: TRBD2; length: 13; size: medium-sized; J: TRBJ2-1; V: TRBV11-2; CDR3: CASSPSGRNEQFF; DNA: TGTGCCAGCAGCCCTAGCGGGCGCAATGAGCAGTTCTTC
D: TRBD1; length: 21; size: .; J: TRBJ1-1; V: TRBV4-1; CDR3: CASSQGRQGAVGVKRNTEAFF; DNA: TGCGCCAGCAGCCAAGGTCGACAGGGGGCCGTCGGGGTAAAGAGGAACACTGAAGCTTTCTTT
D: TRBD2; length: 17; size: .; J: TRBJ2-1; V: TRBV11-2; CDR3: CASSLGLAGGGYNEQFF; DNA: TGTGCCAGCAGCTTAGGACTAGCGGGAGGAGGGTACAATGAGCAGTTCTTC
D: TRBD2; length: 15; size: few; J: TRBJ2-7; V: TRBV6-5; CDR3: CASSARGLAEHEQYF; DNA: TGTGCCAGCAGTGCCCGGGGACTAGCGGAACACGAGCAGTACTTC
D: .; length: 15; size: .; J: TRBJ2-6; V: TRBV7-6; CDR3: CASSLAASGANVLTF; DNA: TGTGCCAGCAGCTTAGCGGCCTCTGGGGCCAACGTCCTGACTTTC
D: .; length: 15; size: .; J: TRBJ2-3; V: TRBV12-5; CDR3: CASGPIQRSTDTQYF; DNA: TGTGCTAGTGGTCCGATCCAGAGGAGCACAGATACGCAGTATTTT
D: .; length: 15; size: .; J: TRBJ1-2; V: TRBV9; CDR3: CASSVEAGGNYGYTF; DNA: TGTGCCAGCAGCGTAGAGGCTGGGGGCAATTATGGCTACACCTTC
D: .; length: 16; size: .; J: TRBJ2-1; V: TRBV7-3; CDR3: CASSPSGLSSYNEQFF; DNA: TGTGCCAGCAGCCCAAGCGGTCTAAGCTCCTACAATGAGCAGTTCTTC
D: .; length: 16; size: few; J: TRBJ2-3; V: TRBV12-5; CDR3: CASGTLGVFDTDTQYF; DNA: TGTGCTAGTGGCACTTTAGGGGTATTTGACACAGATACGCAGTATTTT
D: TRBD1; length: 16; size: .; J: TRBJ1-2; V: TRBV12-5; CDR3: CASGPPGQALKDGYTF; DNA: TGTGCTAGTGGTCCCCCGGGACAGGCCCTGAAGGACGGCTACACCTTC
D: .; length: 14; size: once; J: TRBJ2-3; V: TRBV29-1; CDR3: CSTEEGVDTDTQYF; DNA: TGCAGCACCGAGGAGGGAGTGGACACAGATACGCAGTATTTT
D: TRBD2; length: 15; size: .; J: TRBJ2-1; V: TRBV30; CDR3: CAWSEGTSDYNEQFF; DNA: TGTGCCTGGAGTGAGGGGACTAGCGACTACAATGAGCAGTTCTTC
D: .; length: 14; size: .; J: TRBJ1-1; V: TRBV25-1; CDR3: CASSEAGKGTEAFF; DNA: TGTGCCAGCAGTGAAGCGGGGAAAGGGACTGAAGCTTTCTTT
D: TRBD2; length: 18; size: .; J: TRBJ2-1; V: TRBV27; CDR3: CASSSWTSGRAAYNEQFF; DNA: TGTGCCAGCAGTTCATGGACTAGCGGGAGGGCCGCTTACAATGAGCAGTTCTTC
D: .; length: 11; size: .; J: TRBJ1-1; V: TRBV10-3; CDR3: CAISGGCGAFF; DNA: TGTGCCATCAGTGGCGGCTGCGGGGCTTTCTTT
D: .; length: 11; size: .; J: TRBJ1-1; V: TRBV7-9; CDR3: CASSFERMAFF; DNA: TGTGCCAGCAGCTTTGAGAGGATGGCTTTCTTT
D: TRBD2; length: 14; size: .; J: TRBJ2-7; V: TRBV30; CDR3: CAWQLAGGIYEQYF; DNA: TGTGCCTGGCAACTAGCGGGGGGCATCTACGAGCAGTACTTC
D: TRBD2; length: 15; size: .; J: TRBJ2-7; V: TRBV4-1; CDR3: CAAEGREGRGNEQYF; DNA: TGCGCCGCAGAGGGGCGGGAGGGCCGGGGCAACGAGCAGTACTTC
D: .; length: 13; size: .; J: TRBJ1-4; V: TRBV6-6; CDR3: CASGTRREGKLFF; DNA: TGTGCCAGCGGGACACGCCGGGAGGGAAAACTGTTTTTT